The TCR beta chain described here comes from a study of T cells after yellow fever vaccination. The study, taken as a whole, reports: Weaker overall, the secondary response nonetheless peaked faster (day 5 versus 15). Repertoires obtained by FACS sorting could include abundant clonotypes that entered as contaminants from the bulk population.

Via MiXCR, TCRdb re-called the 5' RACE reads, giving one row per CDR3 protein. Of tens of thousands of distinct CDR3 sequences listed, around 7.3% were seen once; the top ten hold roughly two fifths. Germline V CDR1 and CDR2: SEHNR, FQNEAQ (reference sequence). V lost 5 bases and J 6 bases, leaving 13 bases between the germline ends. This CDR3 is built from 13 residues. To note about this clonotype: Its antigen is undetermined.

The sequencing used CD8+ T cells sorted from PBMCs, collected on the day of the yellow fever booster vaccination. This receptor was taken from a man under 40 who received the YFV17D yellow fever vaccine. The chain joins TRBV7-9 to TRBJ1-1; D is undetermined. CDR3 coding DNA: TGTGCCAGCAGCCGCATGGTAGTTGCTGAAGCTTTCTTT. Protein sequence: CASSRMVVAEAFF.